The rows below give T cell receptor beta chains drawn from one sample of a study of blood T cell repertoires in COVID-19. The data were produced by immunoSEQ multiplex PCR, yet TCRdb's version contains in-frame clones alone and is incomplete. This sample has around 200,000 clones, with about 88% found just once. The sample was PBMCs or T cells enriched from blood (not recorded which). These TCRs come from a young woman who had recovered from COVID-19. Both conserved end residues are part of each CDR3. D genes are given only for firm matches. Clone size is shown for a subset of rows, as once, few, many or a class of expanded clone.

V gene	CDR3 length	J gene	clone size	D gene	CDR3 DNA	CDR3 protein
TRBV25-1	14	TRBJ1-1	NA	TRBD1	TGTGCCAGCAGCAATACAGGGGGCAACACTGAAGCTTTCTTT	CASSNTGGNTEAFF
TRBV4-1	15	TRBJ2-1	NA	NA	TGCGCCAGCAGCCAAGATAATCGGGGTTACAATGAGCAGTTCTTC	CASSQDNRGYNEQFF
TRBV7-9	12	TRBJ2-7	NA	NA	TGTGCCAGCAGCTTACAGGGGTACGAGCAGTACTTC	CASSLQGYEQYF
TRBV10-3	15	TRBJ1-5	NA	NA	TGTGCCATCAGTGCAATGGGGGGGGCGAATCAGCCCCAGCATTTT	CAISAMGGANQPQHF
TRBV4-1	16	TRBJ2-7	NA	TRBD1	TGCGCCAGCAGCCAAGGGGTCGGGACAGGGGGGTGGGAGCAGTACTTC	CASSQGVGTGGWEQYF
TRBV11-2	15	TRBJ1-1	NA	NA	TGTGCCAGCAGCTTAGATCGGGTCCTTAACACTGAAGCTTTCTTT	CASSLDRVLNTEAFF
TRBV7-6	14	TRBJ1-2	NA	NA	TGTGCCAGCAGCCCCTCCCCGGGAAACTATGGCTACACCTTC	CASSPSPGNYGYTF
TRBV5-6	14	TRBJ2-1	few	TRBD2	TGTGCCAGCAGCTCGGGGGGCTCCTACAATGAGCAGTTCTTC	CASSSGGSYNEQFF
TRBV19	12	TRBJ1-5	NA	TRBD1	TGTGCCAGTAGCCAGGGGGAACAGCCCCAGCATTTT	CASSQGEQPQHF
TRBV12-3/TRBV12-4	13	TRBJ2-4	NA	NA	TGTGCCAGCAGTCATAGTAACAAAAACATTCAGTACTTC	CASSHSNKNIQYF
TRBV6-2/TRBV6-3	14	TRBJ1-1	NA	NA	TGTGCCAGCAGTTACAATCCCGATCGGACTGAAGCTTTCTTT	CASSYNPDRTEAFF
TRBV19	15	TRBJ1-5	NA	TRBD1	TGTGCCAGTAGTATACCCGGACAGGTTAATCAGCCCCAGCATTTT	CASSIPGQVNQPQHF